The 21 T cell receptor beta chains below were found in one sample sequenced in a study of cytomegalovirus exposure and HLA in healthy donors. In the PCR, 60 Vbeta and 13 Jbeta primers were used. Sequencing used immunoSEQ multiplex PCR; TCRdb keeps in-frame clones, though not all of them. The repertoire includes about 130,000 clones, about 63% of them detected once, and around 1.6% sits in the top ten. Specimen: PBMCs. Receptors were obtained from a man under 40 in good health and CMV-seropositive.

The chain joins TRBV7-6 to TRBJ2-7; 7 bases match TRBD2. This CDR3 is 16 amino acids long. Germline V CDR1 and CDR2: SGHVS, FNYEAQ. The V gene end was trimmed by 3 bases and the J gene end by 7 bases; junction bases not matched to a gene: 15. CDR3: CASSLVGGTVGMEQYF. CDR3 nucleotides: TGTGCCAGCAGCTTGGTGGGGGGGACGGTCGGTATGGAGCAGTACTTC.

This clone was seen only once. The gene calls are TRBV11-2 and TRBJ2-7; a weak D match, TRBD1 (5 bases). CDR3 size: 19 residues. Trimming cost V 5 bases and J 3 bases, with 29 bases left between them. Germline V gives CDR1 SGHAT, CDR2 FQNNGV. CDR3 sequence (DNA): TGTGCCAGCAGCCAGGGCCCCCGTGGTATCTGGCAGTTTATCTACGAGCAGTACTTC. Its translation: CASSQGPRGIWQFIYEQYF.

The genes are TRBV4-1 and TRBJ2-1, with 11 bases fitting TRBD2. The V gene's germline CDR1 is MGHRA and CDR2 YSYEKL. The CDR3 contains 17 residues. The ends lost 3 bases at V and 7 bases at J; junction bases unmatched: 11. CDR3 DNA sequence: TGCGCCAGCAGCCACAGACTAGCGGGATCGGTCTGGAATGAGCAGTTCTTC. Translating gives CASSHRLAGSVWNEQFF.

The V gene is TRBV10-3, the J gene TRBJ2-5, with 9 bases fitting TRBD2. Trimming removed 8 bases from V and 2 bases from J; junction bases left unmatched: 15. This CDR3 is 17 amino acids long. The V gene's germline CDR1 is ENHRY and CDR2 SYGVKD. The CDR3 DNA reads as TGTGCCATCGATAGCGGGAGTTCCCGGGTGGTTCAAGAGACCCAGTACTTC. This encodes CAIDSGSSRVVQETQYF.

This chain links TRBV7-2 with TRBJ2-7, with 8 bases fitting TRBD1. The CDR3 has 14 amino acids. V trimming: 5 bases; J trimming: 5 bases; junction bases outside the gene matches: 8. Germline V lookup: CDR1 SGHTA, CDR2 FQGNSA. CDR3 coding DNA: TGTGCCAGCAGCATCCGACAGGGGAGTGACGAGCAGTACTTC. Residues: CASSIRQGSDEQYF.

The V and J genes are TRBV2 and TRBJ2-7; 7 bases line up with TRBD1. This CDR3 comprises 14 residues. V shed 6 bases and J 4 bases; nucleotides not matched to a gene: 9. Germline V gives CDR1 SNHLY, CDR2 FYNNEI. DNA for the CDR3: TGTGCCAGCAGGCCCCGACAGGGACCATACGAGCAGTACTTC. This gives the protein CASRPRQGPYEQYF.

This CDR3 reads CASSIRGSNEKLFF. The CDR3 bases are TGTGCCAGTAGTATCCGCGGTTCTAATGAAAAACTGTTTTTT. The chain carries TRBV19 and TRBJ1-4; no clear D gene. The germline gives CDR1 LNHDA, CDR2 SQIVND (reference sequence). The V end lost 3 bases, the J end lost 3 bases, and 8 bases lay between the germline ends. This CDR3 comprises 14 residues.

J is TRBJ2-1 and V is TRBV6-5; a weak D match, TRBD2 (6 bases). There are 14 residues in the CDR3. The germline CDR1 and CDR2 sequences are MNHEY and SVGAGI. Trimming removed 6 bases from V and 0 bases from J, with 9 bases in between. CDR3 sequence reads: CASRRAGSYNEQFF. The CDR3 region has the DNA TGTGCCAGCAGAAGAGCGGGCTCCTACAATGAGCAGTTCTTC.

The CDR3 region has the DNA TGTGCCATCAGTGGGGGGACAGGGAGCTCTGGGGCCAACGTCCTGACTTTC. Protein sequence: CAISGGTGSSGANVLTF. The V call is TRBV10-3, the J call TRBJ2-6; the match to TRBD1 covers 9 bases. The V gene end was trimmed by 4 bases and the J gene end by 0 bases; junction bases not matched to a gene: 4. This CDR3 comprises 17 residues. Germline V lookup: CDR1 ENHRY, CDR2 SYGVKD.

With regard to this clone: At one boundary the junction diverges from the germline segment, which might be a read error. This chain uses TRBV4-2 with TRBJ2-7; 11 bases match TRBD2. CDR3 length: 17 residues. Germline V CDR1 and CDR2: LGHNA, YNFKEQ. CDR3 sequence: CASSQDPLAGGEYEQHF. The CDR3, as DNA: TGTGCCAGCAGCCAAGATCCCCTAGCGGGAGGCGAATACGAGCAGCACTTC.

The chain employs TRBV28 and TRBJ1-2, with 11 positions matching TRBD1. There are 16 residues in the CDR3. The V segment lost 5 bases and the J segment 4 bases; nucleotides outside the gene matches: 9. From germline, CDR1 is MDHEN and CDR2 SYDVKM. The CDR3 bases are TGTGCCAGCAGTGTCCCGGGACAGGGGGGTATCTATGGCTACACCTTC. Protein: CASSVPGQGGIYGYTF.

J is TRBJ2-2 and V is TRBV9; TRBD2 agrees at 10 bases. This CDR3 spans 19 amino acids. From germline, CDR1 is SGDLS and CDR2 YYNGEE. J gave up 0 bases and V 0 bases, and 8 bases lay outside the gene matches. As DNA, the CDR3 is TGTGCCAGCAGCGTAGGCATGGGACTAGCGATCCCGAACACCGGGGAGCTGTTTTTT. It translates to CASSVGMGLAIPNTGELFF.

The chain couples TRBV9 to TRBJ1-2, with unresolved D. Trimming stripped 0 bases from V and 2 bases from J, with 17 bases between. Germline V gene data show CDR1 as SGDLS and CDR2 as YYNGEE. The CDR3 runs to 17 residues. The DNA for the CDR3 is TGTGCCAGCAGCGTAGGAGGCTTAATGGGGAGGAACTATGGCTACACCTTC. Residues: CASSVGGLMGRNYGYTF.

The chain uses TRBV27 and TRBJ2-3, with TRBD2 matching 10 bases. CDR1 is MNHEY and CDR2 is SMNVEV in the germline V gene (reference sequence). This CDR3 region has 15 residues. Trimming at V came to 7 bases and at J to 6 bases, leaving 10 bases not matched to a gene. The CDR3 coding sequence is TGTGCCAGCACCCCCAGCGGGAGGGCCGGGGATACGCAGTATTTT. Amino acid sequence: CASTPSGRAGDTQYF.

In this sample, this clone turned up a few times. This chain joins TRBV5-1 and TRBJ1-2, with 9 bases aligning to TRBD1. Germline values: CDR1 SGHRS, CDR2 YFSETQ. This CDR3 is built from 16 residues. Trimming removed 4 bases from V and 3 bases from J; junction bases left unmatched: 10. DNA for the CDR3: TGCGCCAGCAGCACCAATCCGGGACAGGGTCACTATGGCTACACCTTC. Translation: CASSTNPGQGHYGYTF.

This clone appeared once. This chain joins TRBV6-1 and TRBJ2-7; the D is unclear. Deletions cut 6 bases from V and 4 bases from J, with 19 bases between. Germline V lookup: CDR1 MNHNS, CDR2 SASEGT. The CDR3 extends over 15 amino acids. The CDR3 DNA sequence: TGTGCCAGCAGCCCCCCCCGAGCGAGTACTTACGAGCAGTACTTC. Amino acids: CASSPPRASTYEQYF.

This chain connects TRBV10-3 to TRBJ2-7, with 8 bases aligning to TRBD1. The CDR3 extends over 15 amino acids. V shed 0 bases and J 4 bases; nucleotides not matched to a gene: 5. CDR1 is ENHRY, CDR2 SYGVKD, per germline. CDR3 bases: TGTGCCATCAGTGAGTCCAGGGGGCTCGGGTACGAGCAGTACTTC. It encodes CAISESRGLGYEQYF.

The rearrangement joins TRBV5-6 to TRBJ2-7; D remains unclear. V lost 0 bases, J lost 4 bases, and 11 bases lay in between. CDR1 SGHDT and CDR2 YYEEEE come from the germline V gene. This CDR3 is 14 amino acids long. The DNA of the CDR3 is TGTGCCAGCAGCTTGGCCGATACCAGATACGAGCAGTACTTC. Amino acids: CASSLADTRYEQYF. Full variable domain (rest looked up from reference TRBV5-6 and TRBJ2-7): DAGVTQSPTHLIKTRGQQVTLRCSPKSGHDTVSWYQQALGQGPQFIFQYYEEEERQRGNFPDRFSGHQFPNYSSELNVNALLLGDSALYLCASSLADTRYEQYFGPGTRLTVT.

The gene calls are TRBV4-3 and TRBJ1-4, with D perhaps TRBD1 (6 bases). This CDR3 contains 14 residues. The germline gives CDR1 LGHNA, CDR2 YSLEER. Trimming left V 5 bases short and J 4 bases short, with 11 bases between. CDR3 sequence (DNA): TGCGCCAGCAGCACCGACAGGTTTAATGAAAAACTGTTTTTT. As protein: CASSTDRFNEKLFF.

A word on this clone: Compared with germline, one end of the junction differs, possibly owing to a read error. V is TRBV6-5 and J is TRBJ1-2; 8 nucleotides align to TRBD1. The germline V gene has CDR1 MNHEY and CDR2 SVGAGI. CDR3 length: 13 amino acids. The CDR3 is CASIPLQWGQAHF. The CDR3 DNA reads as TGTGCCAGCATACCTCTCCAGTGGGGACAGGCCCACTTC.

The rearrangement joins TRBV10-3 to TRBJ2-5; TRBD1 aligns across 7 bases. The CDR3 contains 14 residues. Germline loops: CDR1 ENHRY, CDR2 SYGVKD. Trimming took 3 bases from V and 5 from J; bases not matched to a gene: 6. The CDR3 loop is CAISDDRATETQYF. The CDR3 DNA sequence: TGTGCCATCAGTGACGACAGGGCGACGGAGACCCAGTACTTC.